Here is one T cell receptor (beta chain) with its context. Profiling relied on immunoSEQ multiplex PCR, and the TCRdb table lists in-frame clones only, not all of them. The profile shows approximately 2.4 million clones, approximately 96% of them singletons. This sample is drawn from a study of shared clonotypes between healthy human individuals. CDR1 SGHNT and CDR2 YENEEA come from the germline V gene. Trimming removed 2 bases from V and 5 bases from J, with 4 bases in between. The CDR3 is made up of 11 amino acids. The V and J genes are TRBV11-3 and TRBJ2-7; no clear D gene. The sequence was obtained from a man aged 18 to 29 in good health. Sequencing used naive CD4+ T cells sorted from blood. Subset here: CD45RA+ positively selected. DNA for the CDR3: TGTGCCAGCAGCTTATCCCACGAGCAGTACTTC. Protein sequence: CASSLSHEQYF.